This T cell receptor beta chain was profiled in a study of shared clonotypes between healthy human individuals. As to this clone: Other DNA sequences in this specimen translate into the identical CDR3.

Germline CDR1 and CDR2: MNHNS and SASEGT. The length of the CDR3 is 11 residues. The germline V and J ends were trimmed by 3 bases and 4 bases, with 3 bases remaining between them. The table came from immunoSEQ multiplex PCR; TCRdb's copy has only in-frame clones and leaves some out. The sample contains more than 1 million clones, 75% to 85% of which appear only once. The sequence came from a man aged 18 to 30 in good health. Some clones in this sample may be carry-over from other donors' samples. Sequenced material: memory CD4+ T cells from PBMCs. The subset is: CD45RA-negative fraction. The chain combines TRBV6-1 with TRBJ1-2; D not certain. The CDR3 DNA is TGTGCCAGCAGTGAGACCTATGGCTACACCTTC. It translates to CASSETYGYTF.